This T cell receptor beta chain was sequenced in a study of blood T cell repertoires in COVID-19. The repertoire was sequenced with immunoSEQ multiplex PCR; TCRdb's copy has only in-frame clones and lacks some. Seen here are around 310,000 clones, 88% observed once, and the top ten hold roughly 4%. V was cut by 3 bases and J by 3 bases, with 9 bases left in between. CDR3 size: 14 residues. The germline gives CDR1 LNHDA, CDR2 SQIVND (reference sequence). Source material: peripheral blood. The V gene is TRBV19, the J gene TRBJ1-5; perhaps TRBD1 as D (5 bases). The clonotype originates from a woman aged 50 to 60 with active or convalescent COVID-19. The chain's CDR3 is CASSMQGDNQPQHF. CDR3 nucleotides: TGTGCCAGTAGTATGCAGGGTGACAATCAGCCCCAGCATTTT.